Below are 32 T cell receptor beta chains sequenced from a single sample in a study of regulatory T cells in long-lasting Graves disease. To make TCR beta libraries, researchers used iRepertoire HTBI primers and Arm-PCR of CDR3 regions. TCRdb used MiXCR to reprocess the multiplex PCR reads, holding one entry per CDR3 protein. The sample holds around 240,000 distinct CDR3 sequences; approximately 20% are singletons and the top ten take 14%. Time point noted: newly diagnosed GD, antithyroid drugs for less than 3 months. RNA isolated from PBMCs was used to make the TCR library. These data also formed part of another study, on T cells in Graves' hyperthyroidism and ophthalmopathy.

The sample here was peripheral blood mononuclear cells (PBMCs), taken at new diagnosis, from a patient treated with antithyroid drugs. The receptors stem from a woman in her 30s with Graves disease.

This rearrangement joins TRBV5-5 to TRBJ2-7; D unresolved. The V end lost 1 base, the J end lost 2 bases, and 13 bases lay between the germline ends. In germline, CDR1 is SGHKS, CDR2 YYEKEE (reference sequence). This CDR3 comprises 15 residues. CDR3 DNA sequence: TGTGCCAGCAGCTTGAAGGGTCGGTCGACCTACGAGCAGTACTTC. It specifies CASSLKGRSTYEQYF.

This clonotype was recorded a few times. The rearrangement joins TRBV9 to TRBJ2-1; D could derive from TRBD1 or TRBD2 (6 bases each). V lost 0 bases and J lost 10, with 14 bases in between. This CDR3 comprises 14 residues. Germline values: CDR1 SGDLS, CDR2 YYNGEE. The DNA of the CDR3 is TGTGCCAGCAGCGTAGCTGAGAGGGGGGCAGAGCAGTTCTTC. Amino acids: CASSVAERGAEQFF.

In this sample, this clonotype turned up many times. The genes are TRBV3-1 and TRBJ1-2, with D uncertain. In germline, CDR1 is LGHDT, CDR2 YNNKEL (reference sequence). The ends were cut back, 0 bases at V and 4 bases at J, with 15 bases in the middle. The CDR3 loop spans 16 amino acids. The CDR3 sequence is CASSQDQGGLLYGYTF. The CDR3 region has the DNA TGTGCCAGCAGCCAAGATCAAGGAGGTCTACTCTATGGCTACACCTTC.

This clonotype was picked up many times. The V and J genes are TRBV4-1 and TRBJ2-1; 8 bases match TRBD1. The CDR3 sequence is 13 residues long. Per the germline V gene, CDR1 is MGHRA and CDR2 is YSYEKL. The V gene end was trimmed by 5 bases and the J gene end by 9 bases; junction bases not matched to a gene: 6. The CDR3 DNA reads as TGCGCCAGCAGCGGGACAGGCGGTAGTGAGCAGTTCTTC. It encodes CASSGTGGSEQFF.

This clonotype was observed many times. The chain recombines TRBV7-2 with TRBJ1-6; no clear D. V lost 2 bases and J lost 10, with 9 bases in between. Germline CDR1 and CDR2: SGHTA and FQGNSA. This CDR3 contains 13 residues. The chain's CDR3 is CASSLLASSPLHF. CDR3 DNA sequence: TGTGCCAGCAGCTTATTAGCAAGCTCACCCCTCCACTTT.

This clonotype was seen a few times. The chain uses TRBV12-3 or TRBV12-4 and TRBJ1-4, with D unclear. V was trimmed by 5 bases and J by 8 bases, leaving 15 bases between them. The CDR3 runs to 14 residues. CDR3 amino acids: CASSLSGGGEKLFF. CDR3 nucleotide sequence: TGTGCCAGCAGTCTCTCAGGAGGTGGGGAAAAACTGTTTTTT.

The chain uses TRBV15 and TRBJ2-1; 9 bases align to TRBD1. The V gene's germline CDR1 is LNHNV and CDR2 YYDKDF (reference sequence). CDR3 length equals 17 residues. The ends lost 3 bases at V and 0 bases at J; junction bases unmatched: 6. In nucleotides, the CDR3 is TGTGCCACCAGCAGCGGGGACAGGGCCTCCTCCTACAATGAGCAGTTCTTC. Encoded protein: CATSSGDRASSYNEQFF.

The table lists this clonotype with many counts. The chain uses TRBV10-3 and TRBJ2-3, with 7 bases that match TRBD2. This CDR3 comprises 14 residues. J was trimmed by 1 base and V by 4 bases; bases with no gene match: 2. Germline CDR1 is ENHRY and CDR2 is SYGVKD. Here the CDR3 reads CAISGGGGTDTQYF. The CDR3 DNA reads TGTGCCATCAGTGGCGGGGGAGGCACAGATACGCAGTATTTT.

This clonotype was seen at least ten times. The chain links TRBV11-2 to TRBJ2-5; D is ambiguous. Trimming left V 4 bases short and J 5 bases short, with 20 bases between. This CDR3 is built from 16 residues. Germline-derived CDR1 and CDR2 are SGHAT and FQNNGV. CDR3 sequence: CASSSTSGMVGETQYF. The CDR3 DNA follows: TGTGCCAGCAGCTCCACCTCGGGCATGGTGGGTGAGACCCAGTACTTC.

This clonotype was observed a handful of times. This chain joins TRBV19 and TRBJ2-7; D call uncertain. Germline CDR1 LNHDA, CDR2 SQIVND (reference sequence). The CDR3 runs to 11 residues. Trimming cost V 6 bases and J 5 bases, with 8 bases left between them. Here the CDR3 reads CASRYGHEQYF. The CDR3 coding sequence is TGTGCCAGTAGATACGGCCACGAGCAGTACTTC.

This clonotype has a count of ten or more. This chain uses TRBV5-1 with TRBJ2-3; possible D gene TRBD2, 6 bases. Trimming removed 7 bases at V and 1 base at J, with 10 bases between. The CDR3 has 13 amino acids. Germline values: CDR1 SGHRS, CDR2 YFSETQ. Written as DNA, the CDR3 is TGCGCCAGCGGGGCGGGACGCACAGATACGCAGTATTTT. Translating gives CASGAGRTDTQYF. Using reference TRBV5-1 and TRBJ2-3 for the parts outside the CDR3, the full variable domain is KAGVTQTPRYLIKTRGQQVTLSCSPISGHRSVSWYQQTPGQGLQFLFEYFSETQRNKGNFPGRFSGRQFSNSRSEMNVSTLELGDSALYLCASGAGRTDTQYFGPGTRLTVL.

Many counts were recorded for this clonotype. The rearrangement uses TRBV27 and TRBJ1-1, with D unclear. CDR3 length equals 15 residues. In germline, CDR1 is MNHEY, CDR2 SMNVEV (reference sequence). V gave up 1 base and J gave up 1 base, with 10 bases separating them. CDR3 DNA: TGTGCCAGCAGTTTATTTTCTGACCGGAACACTGAAGCTTTCTTT. As protein: CASSLFSDRNTEAFF.

This clonotype was recorded many times. The chain is built from TRBV29-1 and TRBJ1-1; no firm D call. This CDR3 has 12 residues. CDR1 SQVTM and CDR2 ANQGSEA come from the germline V gene. Trimming pared 4 bases from V and 0 bases from J, leaving 6 bases between. CDR3 residues: CSVGPLNTEAFF. CDR3 bases: TGCAGCGTTGGACCTTTGAACACTGAAGCTTTCTTT.

This clonotype was seen only a few times. With only one base between it and a far larger clone, this is likely a read error. No conserved phenylalanine or tryptophan ends this CDR3, so it is likely a read error. The chain recombines TRBV7-2 with TRBJ2-5; tentative D call: TRBD2 (5 bases). Trimming removed 3 bases from V and 5 bases from J, with 13 bases in between. This CDR3 contains 14 residues. Germline loops: CDR1 SGHTA, CDR2 FQGNSA. For the CDR3, the DNA is TGTGCCAGCAGCTTGGAGGCTGCGGTGGAGACCCAGTACCTC. It yields the protein CASSLEAAVETQYL.

There are many counts of this clonotype. This chain joins TRBV13 and TRBJ1-1, with D possibly matching TRBD1 (5 bases). The V end was cut by 6 bases, the J end by 0 bases, with 11 bases between. This CDR3 has 14 residues. Per germline, CDR1 PRHDT and CDR2 FYEKMQ (reference sequence). CDR3 loop: CASRYRGVNTEAFF. The DNA for the CDR3 is TGTGCCAGCAGATACAGAGGGGTGAACACTGAAGCTTTCTTT.

This clonotype has ten or more counts. The chain carries TRBV7-8 and TRBJ2-3; 11 nucleotides agree with TRBD2. CDR3 length: 17 amino acids. Germline CDR1 and CDR2: SGHVS and FQNEAQ. V was pared by 2 bases and J by 2 bases, with 6 bases of the junction left unmatched. As DNA, the CDR3 is TGTGCCAGCAGCTTATCTTATAGCGGGGGGGTCACAGATACGCAGTATTTT. It encodes CASSLSYSGGVTDTQYF. The whole variable domain, remainder taken from reference TRBV7-8 and TRBJ2-3, is GAGVSQSPRYKVAKRGQDVALRCDPISGHVSLFWYQQALGQGPEFLTYFQNEAQLDKSGLPSDRFFAERPEGSVSTLKIQRTQQEDSAVYLCASSLSYSGGVTDTQYFGPGTRLTVL.

In regard to this clonotype: A read error is the likely source, as a far larger clone sits one nucleotide away. The V gene is TRBV27, the J gene TRBJ1-2; D remains ambiguous. The CDR3 is 13 amino acids. Germline loops: CDR1 MNHEY, CDR2 SMNVEV (reference sequence). V was shortened by 5 bases and J by 4 bases, with 11 bases between the two germline ends. The CDR3 nucleotides are TGTGCCAGCAGTGATGGGTCAGGCTATGGCTACACCTTC. It encodes CASSDGSGYGYTF.

This sequence joins TRBV3-1 and TRBJ1-2; the match to TRBD1 covers 9 bases. The CDR3 spans 14 residues. With V trimmed by 1 base and J by 4 bases, 1 base remained unmatched. Germline V gene sequence: CDR1 LGHDT, CDR2 YNNKEL (reference sequence). Here the CDR3 reads CASSQATGGYGYTF. CDR3 coding DNA: TGTGCCAGCAGCCAAGCGACAGGGGGCTATGGCTACACCTTC.

This clonotype was counted a few times. This chain joins TRBV12-3 or TRBV12-4 and TRBJ2-2; D is undetermined. This CDR3 spans 16 amino acids. Trimming left V 7 bases short and J 3 bases short, with 18 bases between. CDR3 bases: TGTGCCAGCACCCTGGGTCACTCGGGCGACACCGGGGAGCTGTTTTTT. The encoded protein is CASTLGHSGDTGELFF.

In its sample, this clonotype was seen many times. The V call is TRBV12-5, the J call TRBJ2-1; perhaps TRBD2 as D (5 bases). Deletions cut 2 bases from V and 4 bases from J, with 18 bases between. CDR3 length: 17 residues. Germline V gene lookup returns CDR1 LGHNT and CDR2 FRNRAP. CDR3 nucleotide sequence: TGTGCTAGTGGTTTGTCCATTGGGAGTGGTTGGTACAATGAGCAGTTCTTC. This sequence encodes CASGLSIGSGWYNEQFF.

The sample holds many counts of this clonotype. The chain joins TRBV20-1 to TRBJ1-4; D possibly corresponds to TRBD1 (6 bases). Deletions cut 4 bases from V and 8 bases from J, with 14 bases between. The CDR3 is made up of 13 amino acids. The germline V gene encodes CDR1 DFQATT and CDR2 SNEGSKA (reference sequence). The CDR3 DNA follows: TGCAGTGCTAAATGGGGGCTGGTGGAAAAACTGTTTTTT. Translated: CSAKWGLVEKLFF.

This clonotype was detected many times. The chain employs TRBV20-1 and TRBJ1-5; D gene unclear. The CDR3 has 13 residues. V was trimmed by 7 bases and J by 7 bases, leaving 17 bases between them. Germline CDR1 DFQATT, CDR2 SNEGSKA (reference sequence). The CDR3 loop reads CSDHIPGYQPQHF. The CDR3, as DNA: TGCAGTGACCACATACCGGGGTACCAGCCCCAGCATTTT.

The rearrangement joins TRBV5-6 to TRBJ1-5; 9 positions agree with TRBD1. The V segment lost 5 bases and the J segment 7 bases; nucleotides outside the gene matches: 10. Germline lookup yields CDR1 SGHDT and CDR2 YYEEEE. This CDR3 spans 15 amino acids. CDR3 protein: CASSNRDRAGQPQHF. CDR3 DNA sequence: TGTGCCAGCAGTAACCGGGACAGGGCGGGACAGCCCCAGCATTTT.

This clonotype has a count of ten or more. The chain joins TRBV4-2 to TRBJ1-1, with D unclear. Germline lookup yields CDR1 LGHNA and CDR2 YNFKEQ. The CDR3 has 13 residues. V was pared by 3 bases and J by 1 base, with 6 bases between. CDR3 region: CASSQTGNTEAFF. CDR3 nucleotides: TGTGCCAGCAGCCAGACTGGGAACACTGAAGCTTTCTTT.

Notes on this clonotype: Being one base from a much bigger clone, this may be a read error. V gene TRBV6-1 combines with J gene TRBJ2-5, with 10 nucleotides matching TRBD1. Germline V gene data show CDR1 as MNHNS and CDR2 as SASEGT. CDR3 size: 16 residues. The V and J ends lost 4 bases and 5 bases, in that order; junction bases with no gene match: 10. The CDR3 here is CASSGMTGGIEETQYF. In nucleotides, the CDR3 is TGTGCCAGCAGTGGGATGACAGGGGGCATAGAGGAGACCCAGTACTTC.

This clonotype showed up many times. The rearrangement joins TRBV3-1 to TRBJ2-1; TRBD2 aligns across 8 bases. Looked up from germline, CDR1 is LGHDT and CDR2 is YNNKEL (reference sequence). This CDR3 comprises 15 residues. Germline trimming cut 3 bases from V and 2 bases from J; bases unmatched to any gene: 3. CDR3 DNA: TGTGCCAGCAGCCAGGGACTAGGGACCTACAATGAGCAGTTCTTC. This gives the protein CASSQGLGTYNEQFF.

This clonotype was counted ten times or more. The genes are TRBV6-5 and TRBJ1-6, with D perhaps TRBD1 (6 bases). CDR1 MNHEY and CDR2 SVGAGI come from the germline V gene. The CDR3 has 16 residues. Trimming shortened V by 2 bases and J by 3 bases, and 11 bases separated the two germline ends. The CDR3 is CASSYVSDSYNSPLHF. In DNA, the CDR3 is TGTGCCAGCAGTTACGTTTCGGACAGCTATAATTCACCCCTCCACTTT.

This clonotype has ten or more counts. The chain couples TRBV20-1 to TRBJ1-6; D is possibly TRBD1 (5 bases). Germline lookup yields CDR1 DFQATT and CDR2 SNEGSKA (reference sequence). This CDR3 has 14 residues. V gave up 3 bases and J gave up 5 bases, with 11 bases separating them. The CDR3 loop reads CSASPWGDNSPLHF. For the CDR3, the DNA is TGCAGTGCTAGCCCCTGGGGGGATAATTCACCCCTCCACTTT.

This clonotype was detected many times. This rearrangement joins TRBV20-1 to TRBJ2-1; 11 bases map to TRBD2. The CDR3 is made up of 13 amino acids. V dropped 6 bases and J dropped 10; count of bases not matched to a gene: 8. Germline CDR1 reads DFQATT; CDR2 reads SNEGSKA (reference sequence). The CDR3 DNA reads TGCAGTGCCGCCGGGACTAGCGGCATAGAGCAGTTCTTC. Amino acids: CSAAGTSGIEQFF.

The rearrangement joins TRBV6-1 to TRBJ2-2, with no clear D. Germline V CDR1 and CDR2: MNHNS, SASEGT. The V end lost 6 bases, the J end lost 5 bases, and 13 bases lay between the germline ends. This CDR3 comprises 14 residues. The CDR3 DNA sequence: TGTGCCAGCAGGCACGGGCTAATGACCGGGGAGCTGTTTTTT. Translated, it gives CASRHGLMTGELFF.

This clonotype was seen a handful of times. The chain links TRBV9 to TRBJ2-3, with a tentative D call TRBD2 (6 bases). The CDR3 loop spans 15 amino acids. V was pared by 5 bases and J by 6 bases, with 19 bases between. CDR1 and CDR2 from the germline V gene are SGDLS and YYNGEE. CDR3 sequence reads: CASSEGLLDLDTQYF. CDR3 nucleotide sequence: TGTGCCAGCAGTGAGGGACTGCTAGATTTGGATACGCAGTATTTT.

This chain uses TRBV11-2 with TRBJ2-4; D might be TRBD1 (5 bases). The V end lost 7 bases, the J end lost 8 bases, and 12 bases lay between the germline ends. Germline V gene sequence: CDR1 SGHAT, CDR2 FQNNGV. CDR3 length: 12 residues. The CDR3 protein is CASTAGADIQYF. CDR3 DNA sequence: TGTGCCAGCACGGCTGGGGCGGACATTCAGTACTTC.